This T cell receptor (beta chain) derives from a study of CD8+CD57+ T cells in acquired aplastic anemia. About the research overall: Sorted cells (CD4+ and CD8+) yielded DNA amounts that averaged around 3.1 ug. Study-wide results and limits: Patients and controls shared 25 to 35 CD8+ CDR3 sequences, which appeared highly expressed in patients and within their immunodominant clones. Researchers reported that CD8+ Simpson's diversity was not significantly different in patients versus controls.

CDR3 and TCR beta VDJ profiling relied on a genomic DNA template. TCRdb itself ran the reads through MiXCR, one entry per CDR3 protein. This table holds some 180,000 distinct CDR3 sequences, more than 60% found once. CDR1 is LNHDA, CDR2 SQIVND, per germline (reference sequence). The CDR3 runs 13 residues. As to this clonotype: The target antigen is unknown. At one end, the junction sequence differs from germline, possibly due to a read error.

CD8+CD57+ cell expansion, shown by flow cytometry, had occurred in the patients selected for sequencing. Therapy had not been given to patients before blood sampling. The J gene is TRBJ1-2, the V gene TRBV19; 8 bases fit TRBD1. The sample consisted of sorted CD4+, CD8+, or CD8+CD57+ T cells (not recorded which) from PBMCs. The TCR sequence derives from a human donor with aplastic anemia. The CDR3 nucleotides read TGTGCCAGTAGTGACCTACCGTACCTACAGGGGGTTTTC. Translated, it gives CASSDLPYLQGVF.